This note documents a single TCR beta chain sequence. Which antigen it targets is not known. One base away there is no much larger clone; base qualities are not given. At study entry, adolescents were screened for latent tuberculosis infection using a tuberculin skin test and the QuantiFERON-TB GOLD In-Tube IGRA. Unsorted cryopreserved PBMC were immunosequenced, covering on average about 100,000 T cells per clinical donor. Eleven high schools in the Worcester region of the Western Cape, South Africa, served as enrollment sites for adolescents aged 12 to 18 years. Approximately ten M. tuberculosis-infected adolescents and around ten uninfected adolescents, matched for age and sex, were selected. PBMC from adolescents were isolated by density centrifugation from freshly drawn heparinized blood and then cryopreserved. The sample originates from a study of T cells in tuberculosis (dated by TCRdb to between 2018 and 2020). With respect to the entire study: To characterize T cells specific for the mycobacterial lipid antigen glucose monomycolate (GMM), the study used CD1B tetramers together with high-throughput TCR immunosequencing. IGRA-negative adolescents, IGRA-positive adolescents with latent tuberculosis and adults with active tuberculosis, about nine per group, were compared in a South African clinical cohort.

The immunoSEQ multiplex PCR assay was used to generate TCR libraries, with TCR-beta and/or TCR-alpha/delta assays applied to each sample. The Illumina high-throughput platform was used to sequence the amplified TCR libraries. For the original study's pipeline: Clustering and dimensionality reduction relied on pairwise TCRdist distances among GMM-specific receptors from T cells that were either sorted ex vivo or expanded in vitro. Each clinical repertoire received a mean NN-distance score, defined as the average TCRdist to the nearest 10% of tetramer-positive reference sequences. GEM TCR motif frequency was computed as the fraction of unique TCRs matching known GEM sequences by V/J usage and CDR3 length. Active tuberculosis was classified by linear discriminant analysis with leave-one-out cross-validation, implemented in scikit-learn. In TCRdb, the immuneACCESS table is reduced to in-frame sequences with V and J assigned. These tables do not hold every clone; where another copy was compared, an unresolved V gene accounts for under half, and the others remain unexplained. The V and J calls and clone size were taken over from that table, and D and trimming were inferred from the DNA. The sample table holds approximately 35,000 clones, of which roughly 95% were seen once. The top ten hold roughly 2.3% of the sample.

CDR1 and CDR2, per the germline V gene (reference sequence), are LNHDA and SQIVND. V trim: 4 bases; J trim: 6 bases; unmatched bases: 1. Taken from cysteine to phenylalanine, the CDR3 has 12 residues. CDR3 DNA is the only sequence kept; it has 36 bases, read in frame from the first base. Points the paper makes about the study in general: An accuracy of roughly 84% (AUROC more than 0.8) was reached by a classifier using the diverse GMM-specific repertoire, compared with more than 65% accuracy when GEM motif frequencies were used. Clinical samples were selected based on which cryopreserved specimens were available, and the active tuberculosis cases were adults whereas the controls were adolescents. The smaller NN-distances were partly driven by shorter CDR3-alpha lengths in active tuberculosis patients, and the difference for TCR-beta did not reach statistical significance. Active tuberculosis TCR-alpha repertoires showed smaller mean NN-distances to GMM-specific TCRs than IGRA-negative controls, suggesting clonal expansion of these TCRs.

Sequencing was done on a sample of PBMCs. The sequence came from a donor between 10 and 35 years old with latent tuberculosis or without tuberculosis infection. The chain couples TRBV19 to TRBJ1-1, with TRBD1 matching 8 junction bases. The CDR3: CASSSRGPEAFF. Here is the DNA: TGTGCCAGTAGTAGCAGGGGGCCTGAAGCTTTCTTT. The CDR3 plus the reference TRBV19 and TRBJ1-1 genes for the other parts give the full variable domain: DGGITQSPKYLFRKEGQNVTLSCEQNLNHDAMYWYRQDPGQGLRLIYYSQIVNDFQKGDIAEGYSVSREKKESFPLTVTSAQKNPTAFYLCASSSRGPEAFFGQGTRLTVV.